These 6 T cell receptor beta chains originate from one sample sequenced in a study of blood T cells in healthy people across ages. Sample-barcoded 5' priming and a J-beta primer mix drove a second PCR of roughly 6 to 12 cycles. TCRdb fed the 5' RACE reads into MiXCR, producing one record per CDR3 protein. The data contain about 1 million distinct CDR3 sequences, 35% to 55% of them seen just once; the ten biggest clones take up 15% to 20%. The sample was blood. The receptors here all came from a woman aged 55 to 70 in good health.

The chain carries TRBV6-2 or TRBV6-3 and TRBJ2-7; 10 bases are a match to TRBD1. The germline gives CDR1 MNHEY, CDR2 SVGEGT. The length of the CDR3 is 15 residues. J gave up 3 bases and V 7 bases, and 9 bases lay outside the gene matches. The CDR3 DNA is TGTGCCAGCATTGGACCCGGACAGGGGGTCTACGAGCAGTACTTC. Translating gives CASIGPGQGVYEQYF.

The J gene is TRBJ2-7, the V gene TRBV4-2; 13 bases are shared with TRBD2. Per the germline V gene, CDR1 is LGHNA and CDR2 is YNFKEQ. The V gene end was trimmed by 0 bases and the J gene end by 3 bases; junction bases not matched to a gene: 11. The CDR3 totals 19 residues. DNA for the CDR3: TGTGCCAGCAGCCAAGATAACCCGGGACTAGCGGGACCCTACTACGAGCAGTACTTC. Translation: CASSQDNPGLAGPYYEQYF.

The chain combines TRBV6-1 with TRBJ2-6, with 9 positions matching TRBD1. CDR1 and CDR2 (germline): MNHNS, SASEGT. With V trimmed by 6 bases and J by 0 bases, 6 bases remained unmatched. This CDR3 region has 17 residues. The CDR3 sequence: CASSRTGAISGANVLTF. In DNA, the CDR3 is TGTGCCAGCAGCCGGACAGGGGCGATCTCTGGGGCCAACGTCCTGACTTTC.

V and J are TRBV20-1 and TRBJ2-5; D may be TRBD1 (6 bases). Germline V gives CDR1 DFQATT, CDR2 SNEGSKA (reference sequence). Trimming cost V 2 bases and J 7 bases, with 14 bases left between them. CDR3 size: 13 residues. The CDR3 spells CSARLGAGGTQYF. The CDR3 DNA is TGCAGTGCTAGATTGGGGGCCGGAGGGACCCAGTACTTC.

Comment on this clonotype: It may be a read error: a sequence one base away is much more abundant. The chain links TRBV20-1 to TRBJ2-7, with D maybe TRBD2 (6 bases). V dropped 5 bases and J dropped 2 bases, with 13 bases sitting between them. This CDR3 contains 13 residues. From germline, CDR1 is DFQATT and CDR2 SNEGSKA (reference sequence). DNA of the CDR3: TGCAGTGCTCCGGGACTGGGGGCCTACGAGCAGTACTTC. Translation: CSAPGLGAYEQYF.

There are a few counts of this clonotype. The chain links TRBV20-1 to TRBJ2-7; D ambiguous. Germline V gene lookup returns CDR1 DFQATT and CDR2 SNEGSKA (reference sequence). The V end lost 6 bases, the J end lost 3 bases, and 21 bases lay between the germline ends. The CDR3 consists of 15 residues. The CDR3 loop is CSARKSLGTVYEQYF. The CDR3 coding sequence is TGCAGTGCCAGAAAAAGTCTAGGAACCGTCTACGAGCAGTACTTC.